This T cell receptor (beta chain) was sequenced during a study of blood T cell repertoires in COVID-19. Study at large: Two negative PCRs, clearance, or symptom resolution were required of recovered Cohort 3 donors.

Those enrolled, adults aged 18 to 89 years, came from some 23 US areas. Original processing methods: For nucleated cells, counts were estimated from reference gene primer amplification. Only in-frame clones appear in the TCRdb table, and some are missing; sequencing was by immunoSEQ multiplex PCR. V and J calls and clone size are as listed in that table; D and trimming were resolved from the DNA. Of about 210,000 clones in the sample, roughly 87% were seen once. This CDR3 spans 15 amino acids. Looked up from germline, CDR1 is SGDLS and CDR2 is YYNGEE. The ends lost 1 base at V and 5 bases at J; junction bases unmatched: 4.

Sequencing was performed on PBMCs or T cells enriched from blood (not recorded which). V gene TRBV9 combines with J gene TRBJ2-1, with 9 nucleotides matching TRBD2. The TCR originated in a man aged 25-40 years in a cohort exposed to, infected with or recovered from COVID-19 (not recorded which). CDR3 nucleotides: TGTGCCAGCAGCGTAAGGATAGCGGGAGACAATGAGCAGTTCTTC. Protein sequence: CASSVRIAGDNEQFF.